This TCR beta chain comes out of a study of Tregs in tolerant kidney transplant recipients. Broader study findings: Biological reproducibility was not directly addressed in this study. In tolerant patients, donor-specific Tregs outgrew total Tregs, suggesting antigen-driven expansion.

Notes on this clone: Its specificity is unknown.

Assay used: immunoSEQ multiplex PCR; TCRdb lists only in-frame clones, some missing. The data show 45,000 to 55,000 clones, with 90% to 95% seen just once and around 15% held by the top ten. Germline CDR1 and CDR2: LGHNA and YSLEER. V lost 9 bases and J 0 bases, leaving 15 bases between the germline ends. CDR3 length: 14 amino acids. The nonmyeloablative bone marrow transplants came from related graft donors, with transient mixed chimerism. Thawed PBMCs were FACS-sorted into unstimulated CD4+CD25+CD127- regulatory T cells, CD4+CD25- non-regulatory cells, CD4 and CD8 cells. This TCR was sampled from a human patient who received a combined kidney and bone marrow transplant. Some T cells here may be from the graft donor. Sequencing used CD8+ T cells from blood (PBMCs), obtained 24 months after the transplant. The chain joins TRBV4-3 to TRBJ2-7, with D possibly matching TRBD1 (6 bases). DNA for the CDR3: TGCGCCAGTTCCCCGGGACAACTCTCCTACGAGCAGTACTTC. Translating gives CASSPGQLSYEQYF.